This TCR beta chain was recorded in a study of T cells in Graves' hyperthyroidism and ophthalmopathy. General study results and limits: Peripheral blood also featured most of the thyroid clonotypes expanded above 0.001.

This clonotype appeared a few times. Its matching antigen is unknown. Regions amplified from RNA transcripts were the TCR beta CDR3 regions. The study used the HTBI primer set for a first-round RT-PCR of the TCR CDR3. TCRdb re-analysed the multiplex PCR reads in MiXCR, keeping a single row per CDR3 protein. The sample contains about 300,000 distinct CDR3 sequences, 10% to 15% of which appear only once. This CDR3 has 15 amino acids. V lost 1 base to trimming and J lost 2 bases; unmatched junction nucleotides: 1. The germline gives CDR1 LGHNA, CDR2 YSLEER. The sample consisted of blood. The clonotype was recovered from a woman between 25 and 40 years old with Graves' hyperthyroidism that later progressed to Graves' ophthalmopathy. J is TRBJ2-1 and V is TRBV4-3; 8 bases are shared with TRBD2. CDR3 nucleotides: TGCGCCAGCAGCCAAGGGCGGGAGGCCTACAATGAGCAGTTCTTC. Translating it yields CASSQGREAYNEQFF.